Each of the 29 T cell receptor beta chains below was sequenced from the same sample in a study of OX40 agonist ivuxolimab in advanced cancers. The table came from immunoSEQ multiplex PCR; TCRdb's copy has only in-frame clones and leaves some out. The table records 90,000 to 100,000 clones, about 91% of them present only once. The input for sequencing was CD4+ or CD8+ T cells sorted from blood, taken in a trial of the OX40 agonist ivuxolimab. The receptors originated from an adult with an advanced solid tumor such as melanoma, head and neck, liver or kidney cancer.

In DNA, the CDR3 is TGTGCCAGCTCACCACCTAACGCGGGACAGCAGTACTTC. It codes for CASSPPNAGQQYF. The chain carries TRBV18 and TRBJ2-7, with TRBD2 as a possible D gene (6 bases). Germline assignment: CDR1 KGHSH and CDR2 LQKENI. Deletions cut 0 bases from V and 8 bases from J, with 11 bases between. The CDR3 extends over 13 amino acids. The full variable domain, completed using reference TRBV18 and TRBJ2-7, is NAGVMQNPRHLVRRRGQEARLRCSPMKGHSHVYWYRQLPEEGLKFMVYLQKENIIDESGMPKERFSAEFPKEGPSILRIQQVVRGDSAAYFCASSPPNAGQQYFGPGTRLTVT.

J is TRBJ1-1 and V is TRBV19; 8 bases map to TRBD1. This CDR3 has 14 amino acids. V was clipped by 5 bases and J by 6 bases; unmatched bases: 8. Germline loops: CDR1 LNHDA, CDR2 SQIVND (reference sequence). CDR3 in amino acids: CASSYLTGAAEAFF. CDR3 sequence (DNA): TGTGCCAGTAGTTATCTGACAGGGGCTGCTGAAGCTTTCTTT.

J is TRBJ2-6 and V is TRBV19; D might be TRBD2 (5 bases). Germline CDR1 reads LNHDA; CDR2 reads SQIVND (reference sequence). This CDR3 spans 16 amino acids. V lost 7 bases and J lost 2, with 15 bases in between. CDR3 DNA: TGTGCCAGTACCGCCTCCCAGCGGCCTGGGGCCAACGTCCTGACTTTC. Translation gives CASTASQRPGANVLTF.

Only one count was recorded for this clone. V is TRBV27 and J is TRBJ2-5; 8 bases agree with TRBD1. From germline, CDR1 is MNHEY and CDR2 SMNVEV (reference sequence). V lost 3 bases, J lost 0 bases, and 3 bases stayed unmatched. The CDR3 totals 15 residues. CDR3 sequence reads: CASSFTGGNQETQYF. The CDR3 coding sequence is TGTGCCAGCAGTTTTACAGGGGGGAACCAAGAGACCCAGTACTTC.

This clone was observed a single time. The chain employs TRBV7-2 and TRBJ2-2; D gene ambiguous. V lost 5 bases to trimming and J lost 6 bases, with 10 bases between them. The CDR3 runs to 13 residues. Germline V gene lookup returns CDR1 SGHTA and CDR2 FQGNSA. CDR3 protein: CASSNRVAGELFF. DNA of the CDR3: TGTGCCAGCAGCAATCGGGTGGCCGGGGAGCTGTTTTTT.

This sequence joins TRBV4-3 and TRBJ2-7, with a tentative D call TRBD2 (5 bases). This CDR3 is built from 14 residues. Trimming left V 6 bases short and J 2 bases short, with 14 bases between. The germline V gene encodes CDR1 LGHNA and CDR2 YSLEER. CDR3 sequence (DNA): TGCGCCAGCAGGCCGGACCTGAGGGCCTACGAGCAGTACTTC. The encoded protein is CASRPDLRAYEQYF.

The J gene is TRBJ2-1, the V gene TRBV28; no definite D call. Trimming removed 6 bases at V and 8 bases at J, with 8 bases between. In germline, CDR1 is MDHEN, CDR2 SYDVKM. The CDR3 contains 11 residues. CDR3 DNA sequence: TGTGCCAGCAGGATTTGGGATGAGCAGTTCTTC. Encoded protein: CASRIWDEQFF.

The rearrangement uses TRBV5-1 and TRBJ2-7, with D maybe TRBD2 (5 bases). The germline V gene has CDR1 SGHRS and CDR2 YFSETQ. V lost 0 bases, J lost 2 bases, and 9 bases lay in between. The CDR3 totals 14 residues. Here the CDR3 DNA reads TGCGCCAGCAGCTTGGCCTCGGGGACCTACGAGCAGTACTTC. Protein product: CASSLASGTYEQYF. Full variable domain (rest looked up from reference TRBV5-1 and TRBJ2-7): KAGVTQTPRYLIKTRGQQVTLSCSPISGHRSVSWYQQTPGQGLQFLFEYFSETQRNKGNFPGRFSGRQFSNSRSEMNVSTLELGDSALYLCASSLASGTYEQYFGPGTRLTVT.

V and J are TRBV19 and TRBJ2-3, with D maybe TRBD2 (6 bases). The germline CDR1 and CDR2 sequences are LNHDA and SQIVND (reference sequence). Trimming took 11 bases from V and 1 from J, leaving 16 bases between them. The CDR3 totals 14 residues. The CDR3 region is CAARGPSGTDTQYF. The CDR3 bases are TGTGCCGCCCGGGGCCCTAGCGGCACAGATACGCAGTATTTT.

The CDR3 is CASSTTGRETQYF. CDR3 DNA sequence: TGTGCCAGCAGTACGACAGGGCGGGAGACCCAGTACTTC. V and J are TRBV28 and TRBJ2-5, with 7 bases that match TRBD1. Germline V gives CDR1 MDHEN, CDR2 SYDVKM. CDR3 length: 13 residues. J lost 5 bases, V lost 5 bases, and 5 bases had no gene match.

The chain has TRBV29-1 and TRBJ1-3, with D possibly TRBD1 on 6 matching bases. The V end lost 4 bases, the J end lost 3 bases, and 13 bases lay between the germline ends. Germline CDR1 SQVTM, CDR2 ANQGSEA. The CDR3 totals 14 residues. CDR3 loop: CSVVVGGLGNTIYF. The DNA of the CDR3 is TGCAGCGTTGTAGTCGGGGGGCTTGGAAACACCATATATTTT.

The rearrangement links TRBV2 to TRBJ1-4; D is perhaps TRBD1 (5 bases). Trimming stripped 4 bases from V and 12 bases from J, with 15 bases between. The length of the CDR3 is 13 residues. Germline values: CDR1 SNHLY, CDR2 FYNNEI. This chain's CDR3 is CASSGAVWGELFF. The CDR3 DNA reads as TGTGCCAGCAGTGGTGCCGTTTGGGGGGAACTGTTTTTT.

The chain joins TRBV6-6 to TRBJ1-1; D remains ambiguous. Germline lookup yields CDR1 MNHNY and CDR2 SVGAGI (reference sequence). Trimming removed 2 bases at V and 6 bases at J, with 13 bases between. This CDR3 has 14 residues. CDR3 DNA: TGTGCCAGCAGTTACCCAGAGGACTTGGCTGAAGCTTTCTTT. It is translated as CASSYPEDLAEAFF.

The CDR3 nucleotides are TGTGCCAGCAGGTACGTGGGTTCGGCCAATGAGCAGTTCTTC. Protein sequence: CASRYVGSANEQFF. This chain uses TRBV7-2 with TRBJ2-1; D unclear. There are 14 residues in the CDR3. Germline V gene data show CDR1 as SGHTA and CDR2 as FQGNSA. V dropped 6 bases and J dropped 6 bases, with 15 bases sitting between them.

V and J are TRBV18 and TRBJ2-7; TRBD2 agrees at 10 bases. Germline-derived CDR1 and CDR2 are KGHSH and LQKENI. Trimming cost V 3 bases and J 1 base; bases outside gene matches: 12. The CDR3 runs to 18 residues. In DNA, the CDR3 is TGTGCCAGCTCACCGCCTAGGAGCGGGAGGGCCCGGTCCTACGAGCAGTACTTC. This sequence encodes CASSPPRSGRARSYEQYF. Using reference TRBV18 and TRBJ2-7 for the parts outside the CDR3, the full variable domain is NAGVMQNPRHLVRRRGQEARLRCSPMKGHSHVYWYRQLPEEGLKFMVYLQKENIIDESGMPKERFSAEFPKEGPSILRIQQVVRGDSAAYFCASSPPRSGRARSYEQYFGPGTRLTVT.

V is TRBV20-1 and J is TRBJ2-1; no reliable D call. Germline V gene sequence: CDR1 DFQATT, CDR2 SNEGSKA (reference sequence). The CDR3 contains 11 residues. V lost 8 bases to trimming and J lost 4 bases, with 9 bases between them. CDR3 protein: CSPATYNEQFF. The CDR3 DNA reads TGCAGTCCCGCGACTTACAATGAGCAGTTCTTC.

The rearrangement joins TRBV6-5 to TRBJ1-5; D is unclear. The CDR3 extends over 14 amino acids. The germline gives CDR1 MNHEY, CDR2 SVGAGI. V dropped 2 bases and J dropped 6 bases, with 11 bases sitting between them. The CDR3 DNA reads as TGTGCCAGCAGTTACGGTCGGGCCGGTCAGCCCCAGCATTTT. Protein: CASSYGRAGQPQHF.

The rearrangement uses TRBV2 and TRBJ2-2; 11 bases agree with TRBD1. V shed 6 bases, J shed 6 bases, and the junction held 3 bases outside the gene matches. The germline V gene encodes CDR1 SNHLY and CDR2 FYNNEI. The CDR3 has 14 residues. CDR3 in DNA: TGTGCCAGCAGGGGACAGGGGGGATCCGGGGAGCTGTTTTTT. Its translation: CASRGQGGSGELFF.

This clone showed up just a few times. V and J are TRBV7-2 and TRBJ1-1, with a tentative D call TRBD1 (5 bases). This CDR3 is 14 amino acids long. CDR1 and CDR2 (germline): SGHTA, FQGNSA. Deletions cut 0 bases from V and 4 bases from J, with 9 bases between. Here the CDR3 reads CASSLARASTEAFF. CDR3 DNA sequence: TGTGCCAGCAGCTTAGCCAGGGCAAGCACTGAAGCTTTCTTT.

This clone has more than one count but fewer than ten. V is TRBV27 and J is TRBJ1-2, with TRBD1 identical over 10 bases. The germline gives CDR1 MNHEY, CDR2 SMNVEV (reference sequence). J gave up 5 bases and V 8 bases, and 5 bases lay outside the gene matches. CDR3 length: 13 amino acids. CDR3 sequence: CASADRGVYGYTF. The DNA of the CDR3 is TGTGCCAGCGCGGACAGGGGGGTGTATGGCTACACCTTC.

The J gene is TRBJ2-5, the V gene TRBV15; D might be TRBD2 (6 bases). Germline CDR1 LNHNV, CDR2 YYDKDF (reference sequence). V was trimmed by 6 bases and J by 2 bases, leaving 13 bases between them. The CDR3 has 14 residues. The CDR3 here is CATSVSSVQETQYF. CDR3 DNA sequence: TGTGCCACCAGTGTTTCTAGCGTTCAAGAGACCCAGTACTTC.

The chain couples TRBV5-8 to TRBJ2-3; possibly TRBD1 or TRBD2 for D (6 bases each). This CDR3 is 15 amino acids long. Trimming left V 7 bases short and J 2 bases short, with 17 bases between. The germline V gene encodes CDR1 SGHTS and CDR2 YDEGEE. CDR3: CASSTGGGTTDTQYF. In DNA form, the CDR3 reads TGTGCCAGCTCTACCGGGGGCGGGACCACAGATACGCAGTATTTT.

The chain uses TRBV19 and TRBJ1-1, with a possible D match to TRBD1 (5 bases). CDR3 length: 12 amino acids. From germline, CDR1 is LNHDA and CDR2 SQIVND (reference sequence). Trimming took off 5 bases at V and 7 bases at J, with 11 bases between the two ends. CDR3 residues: CASSFSTGEAFF. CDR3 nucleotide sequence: TGTGCCAGTAGTTTTAGTACAGGTGAAGCTTTCTTT.

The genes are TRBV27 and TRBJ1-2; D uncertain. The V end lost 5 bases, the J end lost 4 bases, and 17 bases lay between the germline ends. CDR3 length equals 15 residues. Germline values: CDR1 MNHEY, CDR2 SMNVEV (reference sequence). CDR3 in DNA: TGTGCCAGCAGTCCCTCTGCGGCCGGATCCTATGGCTACACCTTC. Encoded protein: CASSPSAAGSYGYTF.

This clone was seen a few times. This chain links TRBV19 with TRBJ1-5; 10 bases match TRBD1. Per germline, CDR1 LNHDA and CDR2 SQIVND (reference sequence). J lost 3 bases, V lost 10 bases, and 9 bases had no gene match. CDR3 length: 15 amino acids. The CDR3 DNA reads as TGTGCCACCACCCTGGACAGGGGGACCAATCAGCCCCAGCATTTT. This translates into CATTLDRGTNQPQHF.

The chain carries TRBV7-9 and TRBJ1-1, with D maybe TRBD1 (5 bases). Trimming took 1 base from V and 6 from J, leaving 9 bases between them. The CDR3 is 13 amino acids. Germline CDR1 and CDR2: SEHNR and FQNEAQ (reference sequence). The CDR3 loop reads CASSLVGVAEAFF. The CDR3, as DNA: TGTGCCAGCAGCTTAGTAGGGGTGGCTGAAGCTTTCTTT.

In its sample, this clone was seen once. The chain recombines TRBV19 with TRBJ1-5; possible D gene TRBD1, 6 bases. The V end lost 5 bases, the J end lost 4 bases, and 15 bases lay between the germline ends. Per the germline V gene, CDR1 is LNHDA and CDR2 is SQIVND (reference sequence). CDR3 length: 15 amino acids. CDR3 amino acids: CASSAITGKNQPQHF. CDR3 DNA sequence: TGTGCCAGTAGTGCCATAACAGGGAAAAATCAGCCCCAGCATTTT.

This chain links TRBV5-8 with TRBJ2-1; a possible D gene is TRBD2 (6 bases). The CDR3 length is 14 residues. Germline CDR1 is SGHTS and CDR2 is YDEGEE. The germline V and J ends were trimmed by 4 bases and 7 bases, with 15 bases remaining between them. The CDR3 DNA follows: TGTGCCAGCAGCAAAAGCGGGCTTCGGAATGAGCAGTTCTTC. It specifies CASSKSGLRNEQFF.

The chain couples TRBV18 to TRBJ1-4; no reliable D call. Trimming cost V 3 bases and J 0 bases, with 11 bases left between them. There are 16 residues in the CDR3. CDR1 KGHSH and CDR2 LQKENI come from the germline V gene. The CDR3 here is CASSPRPAATNEKLFF. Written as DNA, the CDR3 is TGTGCCAGCTCACCTCGCCCAGCCGCAACTAATGAAAAACTGTTTTTT.